These 17 T cell receptor beta chains originate from one sample sequenced in a study of OX40 agonist ivuxolimab in advanced cancers. Method: immunoSEQ multiplex PCR; TCRdb's copy keeps in-frame clones and lacks some. The table records about 79,000 clones, roughly 88% of them present only once. The sample here was CD4+ or CD8+ T cells sorted from blood, taken in a trial of the OX40 agonist ivuxolimab. These receptors were collected from an adult with an advanced solid tumor such as melanoma, head and neck, liver or kidney cancer.

A single count supports this clone. The chain joins TRBV7-9 to TRBJ1-4, with 8 bases matching TRBD1. The germline CDR1 and CDR2 sequences are SEHNR and FQNEAQ (reference sequence). The ends lost 5 bases at V and 8 bases at J; junction bases unmatched: 7. This CDR3 is built from 14 residues. The CDR3: CASSRGQGREKLFF. The CDR3 DNA follows: TGTGCCAGCAGCCGTGGACAGGGCAGGGAAAAACTGTTTTTT. Complete variable domain (other parts from reference TRBV7-9 and TRBJ1-4): DTGVSQNPRHKITKRGQNVTFRCDPISEHNRLYWYRQTLGQGPEFLTYFQNEAQLEKSRLLSDRFSAERPKGSFSTLEIQRTEQGDSAMYLCASSRGQGREKLFFGSGTQLSVL.

This rearrangement joins TRBV4-2 to TRBJ1-2; 10 bases match TRBD1. Trimming took 0 bases from V and 5 from J; bases not matched to a gene: 12. CDR1 LGHNA and CDR2 YNFKEQ come from the germline V gene. The CDR3 is made up of 18 amino acids. The CDR3 reads CASSQEGGTGVSRYGYTF. CDR3 coding DNA: TGTGCCAGCAGCCAAGAGGGAGGGACAGGGGTCTCGCGATATGGCTACACCTTC.

The V and J genes are TRBV7-9 and TRBJ2-6; 8 bases match TRBD2. V was pared by 5 bases and J by 1 base, with 7 bases of the junction left unmatched. Germline CDR1 reads SEHNR; CDR2 reads FQNEAQ (reference sequence). This CDR3 comprises 17 residues. The CDR3 sequence is CASSTPGGGSGANVLTF. Written as DNA, the CDR3 is TGTGCCAGCAGCACCCCGGGAGGGGGATCTGGGGCCAACGTCCTGACTTTC.

The chain couples TRBV4-2 to TRBJ1-2; D call uncertain. The CDR3 is 19 amino acids. Germline values: CDR1 LGHNA, CDR2 YNFKEQ. V dropped 0 bases and J dropped 0 bases, with 20 bases sitting between them. CDR3 in amino acids: CASSQDLNSFYSTNYGYTF. The CDR3 DNA follows: TGTGCCAGCAGCCAAGATTTAAACTCCTTCTACAGTACTAACTATGGCTACACCTTC.

The V call is TRBV7-2, the J call TRBJ2-3, with TRBD2 as a possible D gene (6 bases). V was cut by 5 bases and J by 1 base, with 22 bases left in between. This CDR3 spans 18 amino acids. Germline CDR1 and CDR2: SGHTA and FQGNSA. The CDR3 is CASSRRGPGVRGTDTQYF. The CDR3 DNA reads as TGTGCCAGCAGCAGGAGGGGCCCGGGCGTCCGAGGCACAGATACGCAGTATTTT.

This chain joins TRBV28 and TRBJ1-6; 9 nucleotides match TRBD1. The germline gives CDR1 MDHEN, CDR2 SYDVKM. Trimming removed 3 bases from V and 7 bases from J; junction bases left unmatched: 1. This CDR3 spans 14 amino acids. In nucleotides, the CDR3 is TGTGCCAGCAGTTTGGGGACAGGGAATTCACCCCTCCACTTT. Protein sequence: CASSLGTGNSPLHF.

The V call is TRBV6-5, the J call TRBJ1-1; D unclear. The germline CDR1 and CDR2 sequences are MNHEY and SVGAGI. This CDR3 region has 13 residues. The germline V and J ends were trimmed by 5 bases and 5 bases, with 12 bases remaining between them. The CDR3 sequence: CASSAMRGTEAFF. As DNA, the CDR3 is TGTGCCAGCAGTGCTATGAGAGGAACTGAAGCTTTCTTT.

This clone was counted only a few times. The chain links TRBV28 to TRBJ1-6; 7 bases map to TRBD1. V shed 5 bases and J 10 bases; nucleotides not matched to a gene: 8. The germline V gene has CDR1 MDHEN and CDR2 SYDVKM. The length of the CDR3 is 14 residues. The CDR3 DNA follows: TGTGCCAGCAGTCCCGGACAGGATCAATCACCCCTCCACTTT. Translated: CASSPGQDQSPLHF.

The chain joins TRBV6-4 to TRBJ2-2; a possible D gene is TRBD2 (5 bases). The CDR3 consists of 16 residues. V lost 0 bases and J lost 1, with 9 bases in between. Germline values: CDR1 MRHNA, CDR2 SNTAGT. CDR3 DNA: TGTGCCAGCAGTGACTCGATACGGGGGAACACCGGGGAGCTGTTTTTT. Amino acid sequence: CASSDSIRGNTGELFF.

The gene calls are TRBV19 and TRBJ1-2; the D gene is possibly TRBD1 (5 bases). Trimming took off 3 bases at V and 4 bases at J, with 12 bases between the two ends. The length of the CDR3 is 14 residues. Germline V gene sequence: CDR1 LNHDA, CDR2 SQIVND (reference sequence). CDR3 coding DNA: TGTGCCAGTAGTATTTATCAGGGACCCTATGGCTACACCTTC. Protein: CASSIYQGPYGYTF.

This sequence joins TRBV4-1 and TRBJ1-2, with D possibly matching TRBD1 (5 bases). This CDR3 is built from 15 residues. Trimming left V 0 bases short and J 3 bases short, with 11 bases between. CDR1 and CDR2 from the germline V gene are MGHRA and YSYEKL. As DNA, the CDR3 is TGCGCCAGCAGCCAAGATCTCGGGACGTACTATGGCTACACCTTC. Its translation: CASSQDLGTYYGYTF.

This clone was seen once. The genes are TRBV5-4 and TRBJ1-2, with no clear D. CDR1 SGHNT and CDR2 YYREEE come from the germline V gene (reference sequence). V shed 0 bases and J shed 8 bases, with 17 bases lying between them. CDR3 length: 15 amino acids. The CDR3 sequence is CASSLEGPNNWGYTF. The DNA of the CDR3 is TGTGCCAGCAGCTTGGAGGGCCCCAATAACTGGGGCTACACCTTC.

The V gene is TRBV5-1, the J gene TRBJ1-6; a possible D gene is TRBD1 (5 bases). The CDR3 totals 13 residues. From germline, CDR1 is SGHRS and CDR2 YFSETQ. V lost 0 bases and J lost 15, with 13 bases in between. The CDR3 sequence: CASSLVQGSGLHF. CDR3 sequence (DNA): TGCGCCAGCAGCTTGGTCCAGGGTTCAGGCCTCCACTTT.

The CDR3 protein is CASSPGGNSYEQYF. CDR3 nucleotide sequence: TGTGCCAGCAGCCCCGGCGGGAACTCCTACGAGCAGTACTTC. The chain is built from TRBV11-2 and TRBJ2-5, with D possibly TRBD2 on 6 matching bases. The DNA matches TRBJ2-7 better at its end, which makes the J call doubtful. In germline, CDR1 is SGHAT, CDR2 FQNNGV. The CDR3 loop spans 14 amino acids.

This sequence joins TRBV7-6 and TRBJ1-1; 8 bases align to TRBD1. Germline V gene data show CDR1 as SGHVS and CDR2 as FNYEAQ. There are 14 residues in the CDR3. With V trimmed by 5 bases and J by 5 bases, 7 bases remained unmatched. This CDR3 is CASSRDRRGTEAFF. Here the CDR3 DNA reads TGTGCCAGCAGCCGGGACAGGCGTGGTACTGAAGCTTTCTTT.

This clone was recorded only once. The CDR3 DNA is TGTGCCAGCAGCCCCTCCGGGGGGCGGGAAAAACTGTTTTTT. Residues: CASSPSGGREKLFF. The chain carries TRBV11-2 and TRBJ1-4; a possible D gene is TRBD1 (6 bases). Between the trimmed V and J ends, which lost 5 bases and 8 bases, there was a span of 15 bases. This CDR3 spans 14 amino acids. CDR1 SGHAT and CDR2 FQNNGV come from the germline V gene.

V and J are TRBV6-4 and TRBJ2-7, with D possibly TRBD2 on 5 matching bases. V lost 8 bases, J lost 2 bases, and 16 bases lay in between. From germline, CDR1 is MRHNA and CDR2 SNTAGT. The CDR3 sequence is 14 residues long. CDR3 region: CASQCGLLTYEQYV. The CDR3 nucleotides are TGTGCCAGCCAATGCGGGTTGTTGACCTACGAGCAGTACGTC.